Below, 6 T cell receptor beta chains from the same sample are listed, as sequenced in a study of CD8+CD57+ T cells in acquired aplastic anemia. Template material for TCR beta VDJ and CDR3 profiling consisted of genomic DNA. One entry per CDR3 protein, called by TCRdb with MiXCR from the reads. The sample records around 200,000 distinct CDR3 sequences, around 50% being singletons. CD8+CD57+ cell expansion, shown by flow cytometry, had occurred in the patients selected for sequencing. The material sequenced was sorted CD4+, CD8+, or CD8+CD57+ T cells (not recorded which) from PBMCs. Receptors originate from a human donor with aplastic anemia.

The rearrangement joins TRBV10-3 to TRBJ2-1, with 10 nucleotides matching TRBD2. V was clipped by 3 bases and J by 10 bases; unmatched bases: 12. This CDR3 has 16 amino acids. CDR1 is ENHRY and CDR2 is SYGVKD in the germline V gene. This CDR3 reads CAISDPTSGLKVEQFF. In DNA form, the CDR3 reads TGTGCCATCAGTGACCCGACTAGCGGGTTAAAGGTGGAGCAGTTCTTC.

The table lists this clonotype with a few counts. This chain links TRBV7-9 with TRBJ2-5; D is tentatively TRBD1 or TRBD2 (5 bases each). V was clipped by 5 bases and J by 5 bases, with 15 bases between them. CDR1 and CDR2 from the germline V gene are SEHNR and FQNEAQ (reference sequence). This CDR3 has 14 amino acids. Here the CDR3 DNA reads TGTGCCAGCAGCCCGGGGAAGGGGACGGAGACCCAGTACTTC. Encoded protein: CASSPGKGTETQYF.

This chain joins TRBV5-1 and TRBJ2-3, with 11 bases that match TRBD1. V gave up 3 bases and J gave up 2 bases; unmatched junction bases: 5. The CDR3 has 16 residues. CDR1 is SGHRS and CDR2 is YFSETQ in the germline V gene. The CDR3 sequence: CASSSGTGGVTDTQYF. The CDR3 region has the DNA TGCGCCAGCAGCTCCGGGACAGGGGGGGTCACAGATACGCAGTATTTT.

The chain has TRBV7-3 and TRBJ2-7; no firm D call. This CDR3 contains 14 residues. Germline values: CDR1 SGHTA, CDR2 FQGTGA. The V end was cut by 2 bases, the J end by 2 bases, with 10 bases between. CDR3 sequence reads: CASSLQDGPYEQYF. CDR3 bases: TGTGCCAGCAGCTTACAGGACGGTCCCTACGAGCAGTACTTC.

This chain connects TRBV20-1 to TRBJ2-3; no definite D call. Trimming removed 6 bases at V and 6 bases at J, with 16 bases between. CDR3 length: 13 amino acids. Germline CDR1 is DFQATT and CDR2 is SNEGSKA (reference sequence). The DNA of the CDR3 is TGCAGTGCCCCAAGGACCGGTGGCGATACGCAGTATTTT. Translated: CSAPRTGGDTQYF.

The DNA for the CDR3 is TGTGCCAGCAGTGACCGGGACAGTACCTTCTACGAGCAGTACTTC. Translation: CASSDRDSTFYEQYF. This chain connects TRBV25-1 to TRBJ2-7, with 7 bases fitting TRBD1. CDR1 is MGHDK and CDR2 is SYGVNS in the germline V gene. Trimming removed 3 bases from V and 3 bases from J; junction bases left unmatched: 8. The CDR3 contains 15 residues.